A single sample is the source of the 8 T cell receptor beta chains below, sequenced in a study of T cell responses to AZD1222 COVID-19 vaccine (dated by TCRdb to the early 2020s). The library was prepared using the immunoSEQ multiplex PCR assay. The clones in this table, taken by TCRdb from immuneACCESS, are in-frame only. Not every clone is retained; where verified, under half of the shortfall comes from an unresolved V gene, and the cause of the rest is unknown. The sample table holds 25,000 to 35,000 clones, of which just under 80% were seen once. The ten largest make up 5.8% of the sample. The sample's time point label, in plain terms: baseline before first vaccination. This specimen was peripheral blood, taken on day 0 of AZD1222 vaccination. All receptors come from an adult in good health.

The chain combines TRBV7-8 with TRBJ1-1; D gene unclear. V was cut by 6 bases and J by 4 bases, with 18 bases left in between. This CDR3 comprises 15 residues. Germline CDR1 is SGHVS and CDR2 is FQNEAQ. The CDR3 reads CASSSVNSGITEAFF. DNA for the CDR3: TGTGCCAGCAGTTCCGTCAATTCGGGAATCACTGAAGCTTTCTTT.

The rearrangement joins TRBV18 to TRBJ1-1; TRBD1 might be the D (5 bases). The CDR3 runs 13 residues. V dropped 2 bases and J dropped 6 bases, with 10 bases sitting between them. In germline, CDR1 is KGHSH, CDR2 LQKENI. As DNA, the CDR3 is TGTGCCAGCTCACCAACGACAGCTTCTGAAGCTTTCTTT. Translating it yields CASSPTTASEAFF.

V and J are TRBV7-9 and TRBJ1-1; D not certain. Trimming removed 4 bases at V and 1 base at J, with 10 bases between. The germline CDR1 and CDR2 sequences are SEHNR and FQNEAQ (reference sequence). The CDR3 totals 14 residues. CDR3 loop: CASSYLGRNTEAFF. DNA of the CDR3: TGTGCCAGCAGCTACCTGGGCAGGAACACTGAAGCTTTCTTT.

This clone was counted a single time. The chain employs TRBV3-1 (or the pseudogene TRBV3-2) and TRBJ1-2; D unresolved. Germline CDR1 LGHDT, CDR2 YNNKEL (reference sequence). CDR3 length equals 13 residues. The V and J ends lost 4 bases and 8 bases respectively, with 14 bases between them. Here the CDR3 DNA reads TGTGCCAGCAGCCCTCACTCTCCAGGAGGCTACACCTTC. This gives the protein CASSPHSPGGYTF.

The chain links TRBV19 to TRBJ2-7, with unresolved D. The CDR3 is made up of 16 amino acids. From germline, CDR1 is LNHDA and CDR2 SQIVND (reference sequence). The V end was cut by 4 bases, the J end by 3 bases, with 19 bases between. The CDR3 loop reads CASSRTALTPDYEQYF. CDR3 sequence (DNA): TGTGCCAGTAGTAGGACCGCCCTTACCCCTGACTACGAGCAGTACTTC.

This clone is classed as medium-sized. This chain uses TRBV6-4 with TRBJ2-1; tentatively, D is TRBD1 (5 bases). Trimming shortened V by 0 bases and J by 10 bases, and 16 bases separated the two germline ends. The length of the CDR3 is 15 residues. Germline V gene data show CDR1 as MRHNA and CDR2 as SNTAGT. CDR3 bases: TGTGCCAGCAGTGACTCTCGTCAGGGAATGGAGGAGCAGTTCTTC. It is translated as CASSDSRQGMEEQFF.

The V gene is TRBV2, the J gene TRBJ2-1; D ambiguous. The CDR3 loop spans 16 amino acids. Germline V gene lookup returns CDR1 SNHLY and CDR2 FYNNEI. The V gene lost 6 bases and the J gene lost 7 bases, with 22 bases spanning the gap. CDR3 region: CASSERRNPVGNEQFF. The CDR3 DNA reads TGTGCCAGCAGCGAACGGCGAAATCCGGTCGGGAATGAGCAGTTCTTC.

In DNA, the CDR3 is TGTGCCAGTAATTTGAACACCGGGGAGCTGTTTTTT. Encoded protein: CASNLNTGELFF. The rearrangement links TRBV19 to TRBJ2-2; no definite D call. CDR1 is LNHDA, CDR2 SQIVND, per germline (reference sequence). Trimming took off 7 bases at V and 1 base at J, with 4 bases between the two ends. CDR3 size: 12 residues.